This TCR beta chain was identified during a study of CD8+CD57+ T cells in acquired aplastic anemia. Study information: Sorted cells (CD4+ and CD8+) yielded DNA amounts that averaged around 3.1 ug. Overall study findings and caveats: Patients versus controls showed no significant CD8+ Simpson's diversity difference. Comparison of patients with controls identified 25 to 35 shared CD8+ CDR3 sequences.

Turning to this clonotype: Antigen: not known.

Those patients picked for sequencing had displayed CD8+CD57+ cell expansion on flow cytometry. All patients had severe acquired aplastic anemia. Researchers used genomic DNA as the template to profile TCR beta VDJ and CDR3. TCRdb processed the reads anew with MiXCR; each CDR3 protein has one entry. This table holds 450,000 to 550,000 distinct CDR3 sequences, less than 35% found once. This clonotype was sampled from a human donor with aplastic anemia. Material: sorted CD4+, CD8+, or CD8+CD57+ T cells (not recorded which) from PBMCs.

DNA for the CDR3: TGTGCCAGCAGCCGACAGGCCTGGGATGGCTACACCTTC. Protein product: CASSRQAWDGYTF. V is TRBV7-8 and J is TRBJ1-2; perhaps TRBD1 as D (6 bases). The V gene's germline CDR1 is SGHVS and CDR2 FQNEAQ. The CDR3 runs 13 residues. The V end lost 5 bases, the J end lost 6 bases, and 13 bases lay between the germline ends.